This TCR beta chain stems from a study of blood T cell repertoires in COVID-19. The wider study: The origin of the acute and convalescent COVID-19 samples was the United States, Italy and Spain.

The germline gives CDR1 SEHNR, CDR2 FQNEAQ (reference sequence). Trimming pared 2 bases from V and 2 bases from J, leaving 10 bases between. This CDR3 contains 14 residues. The cohort comprised adults aged 18 to 89 years residing in 20 to 30 US areas. Participant-given clinical history determined each cohort assignment. In the source study's methods: Estimated nucleated cell counts came from reference gene primer amplification. Method: immunoSEQ multiplex PCR; TCRdb's copy keeps in-frame clones and lacks some. The D gene and trimming were derived from the DNA, and the V and J assignments and clone size from that table. The repertoire holds 250,000 to 300,000 clones, with roughly 93% as singletons.

Material for sequencing was PBMCs or T cells enriched from blood (not recorded which). This TCR came from a woman aged 40 to 49 with acute COVID-19. The chain carries TRBV7-9 and TRBJ2-7; D is perhaps TRBD2 (5 bases). The CDR3 loop is CASSLSGVAYEQYF. Written as DNA, the CDR3 is TGTGCCAGCAGCTTAAGCGGAGTTGCCTACGAGCAGTACTTC.